This TCR beta chain was profiled in a study of T cells expressing NK-cell markers (dated by TCRdb to about 2020). With regard to the full study: About eight donors provided sorted CD3+CD56+NKG2C+, CD3+CD56+NKG2C- and CD3+CD56-NKG2C+ T-cell subsets, whose TCR beta-chain repertoires were profiled. Seven of the eight sequenced donors were HCMV-seropositive and one was HCMV-seronegative. All eight donors whose samples were sequenced were randomly selected healthy volunteers, three of them men and five women. The libraries were sequenced on Illumina HiSeq 2000/2500, MiSeq or NextSeq, producing 2 x 150 bp reads. Broad study findings and their caveats: For about 6 donors, the dominant CD3+CD56+NKG2C+ clonotypes were among the top 10 CD8+ clonotypes and accounted for roughly 1.0-7.5% of CD8+ T cells. Those dominant clonotypes were again the most abundant among CD3+CD56-NKG2C+ cells in a handful of donors, at 28.3-60.1%. Whether the expanded NKG2C-expressing T cell clones were specific for HCMV antigens remained unclear.

A commercial ELISA kit detecting HCMV-specific IgG in serum was used to determine HCMV serostatus. Ficoll density gradient centrifugation was used to isolate peripheral blood mononuclear cells from blood. In regard to this clonotype: What this receptor recognizes is not known.

The instrument given in TCRdb is Illumina HiSeq 2000. TCR beta cDNA libraries were made by 5'RACE template switching that added a universal primer site and unique molecular identifiers. Synthesis of cDNA was primed from the TCR beta constant segment and was followed by two consecutive PCR amplification steps. The original methods were these. Reads were demultiplexed and grouped by UMI with MIGEC, and clonotypes were assembled and quantified with MiTCR. To remove erroneous sequences, TCR cDNA sequences were retained only when supported by two or more reads. The tcR package was used for downstream repertoire analysis, with clonotypes matched between fractions based on CDR3 nucleotide sequence plus V segment. VDJmatch was used to annotate antigen specificity against VDJdb, with one amino acid substitution in CDR3 permitted. Based on TCRdb reprocessing of the reads, there is one entry per CDR3 protein sequence, and DNA is missing. It is TCRdb's table, rather than the study itself, that gives the V and J calls and clone size. This sample's listing comprises around 280,000 distinct CDR3 sequences. The ten largest make up 0.39% of the sample.

Input material: blood T cells: a sorted CD56 or NKG2C T cell subset, CD4+ or CD8+ T cells, or bulk PBMC T cells (not recorded which). The TCR originated in a man younger than 30 in good health. Donor details come from another sample of the same person, matched by shared clones.

CDR3 reads: CASSGRDRSNQPQHF. This chain joins TRBV19 to TRBJ1-5; without DNA, the TCRdb call of TRBD1 cannot be checked. From cysteine to phenylalanine, the CDR3 is 15 amino acids long. The nucleotide record is missing. According to the germline V gene (reference sequence), CDR1 reads LNHDA and CDR2 reads SQIVND. The CDR3, completed at both ends by the reference TRBV19 and TRBJ1-5 genes, gives the full variable domain DGGITQSPKYLFRKEGQNVTLSCEQNLNHDAMYWYRQDPGQGLRLIYYSQIVNDFQKGDIAEGYSVSREKKESFPLTVTSAQKNPTAFYLCASSGRDRSNQPQHFGDGTRLSIL.